Listed below are T cell receptor beta chains from one sample, sequenced in a study of blood T cells in healthy people across ages. From the 5' RACE reads, TCRdb called clonotypes with MiXCR, one entry per CDR3 protein. The sample carries around 1,700,000 distinct CDR3 sequences, 28% recorded once. Material: blood. The receptor set was obtained from a woman in her twenties or thirties in good health. Both conserved end residues are part of each CDR3. D genes are given only for firm matches. Expanded clones are given a class, and other clones once, few, many or no size at all.

D | size | J | V | CDR3 | DNA
TRBD1 | NA | TRBJ2-7 | TRBV6-5 | CASSSGTGSFEQYF | TGTGCCAGCAGTTCCGGGACAGGGTCTTTCGAGCAGTACTTC
NA | few | TRBJ1-4 | TRBV9 | CASSVYREDEKLFF | TGTGCCAGCAGCGTGTACAGGGAGGATGAAAAACTGTTTTTT
TRBD2 | many | TRBJ2-1 | TRBV4-2 | CASSQGVAASGPNEQFF | TGTGCCAGCAGCCAAGGGGTCGCAGCTAGCGGGCCAAATGAGCAGTTCTTC
NA | NA | TRBJ2-7 | TRBV6-5 | CASSYAASTWHEQYF | TGTGCCAGCAGTTACGCGGCCTCTACGTGGCACGAGCAGTACTTC
NA | NA | TRBJ2-7 | TRBV7-6 | CASSRTRGGTVVSYEQYF | TGTGCCAGCAGCCGCACCAGGGGGGGGACCGTGGTCTCCTACGAGCAGTACTTC
NA | NA | TRBJ2-7 | TRBV7-2 | CASSLGGTAYISYEQYF | TGTGCCAGCAGCTTAGGGGGGACGGCTTATATCTCCTACGAGCAGTACTTC
TRBD1 | NA | TRBJ2-3 | TRBV11-3 | CASSAHRGRLTDTQYF | TGTGCCAGCAGCGCGCACAGGGGGCGCTTAACAGATACGCAGTATTTT
NA | many | TRBJ1-5 | TRBV6-5 | CASSYGQKNQPQHF | TGTGCCAGCAGTTATGGACAGAAGAATCAGCCCCAGCATTTT
TRBD2 | few | TRBJ2-1 | TRBV24-1 | CATSESIGLAGRDEQFF | TGTGCCACCAGTGAGTCTATCGGACTAGCGGGGAGGGATGAGCAGTTCTTC
NA | many | TRBJ2-5 | TRBV7-2 | CASSLLGGGVQETQYF | TGTGCCAGCAGCTTATTAGGGGGGGGAGTCCAAGAGACCCAGTACTTC
TRBD1 | few | TRBJ1-1 | TRBV12-3/TRBV12-4 | CASSSRQGRITEAFF | TGTGCCAGCAGTTCTCGACAGGGACGGATTACTGAAGCTTTCTTT
NA | few | TRBJ2-1 | TRBV6-4 | CASPLTRNPAGEQFF | TGTGCCAGTCCCTTGACTAGAAATCCGGCGGGTGAGCAGTTCTTC
NA | few | TRBJ1-2 | TRBV7-2 | CASSLRYSGYTF | TGTGCCAGCAGCCTAAGATACTCTGGCTACACCTTC
NA | NA | TRBJ2-7 | TRBV15 | CATNAGLRDEQYF | TGTGCCACCAACGCCGGGCTGAGGGACGAGCAGTACTTC
NA | few | TRBJ2-2 | TRBV5-1 | CASSFAPPSGELFF | TGCGCCAGCAGCTTTGCGCCCCCGTCCGGGGAGCTGTTTTTT
TRBD2 | few | TRBJ2-7 | TRBV7-2 | CASSRTSARTYEQYF | TGTGCCAGCAGCCGGACTAGCGCAAGGACCTACGAGCAGTACTTC
TRBD2 | NA | TRBJ2-5 | TRBV5-1 | CAGSQTLLAEAETQYF | TGCGCCGGCAGCCAAACCCTCCTAGCGGAGGCAGAGACCCAGTACTTC
NA | NA | TRBJ2-4 | TRBV21-1 | CASNPGVEGSHEQYF | TGTGCCAGCAACCCGGGGGTTGAAGGTTCTCATGAGCAGTACTTC
TRBD1 | few | TRBJ2-1 | TRBV5-1 | CASSSDRGRLNEQFF | TGCGCCAGCAGCTCCGACAGGGGGCGTTTAAATGAGCAGTTCTTC
NA | NA | TRBJ2-4 | TRBV7-8 | CASSWTGGSTKNIQYF | TGTGCCAGCAGCTGGACTGGGGGGTCGACAAAAAACATTCAGTACTTC
TRBD1 | many | TRBJ1-2 | TRBV4-1 | CASSQAGTGENYGYTF | TGCGCCAGCAGCCAAGCTGGGACAGGGGAAAACTATGGCTACACCTTC
TRBD2 | few | TRBJ2-4 | TRBV7-2 | CVSSLDASGGTYDREQYF | TGTGTCAGCAGCTTAGACGCTAGCGGGGGTACCTATGATAGGGAGCAGTACTTC
NA | NA | TRBJ2-3 | TRBV5-1 | CASSREYRVGTDTQYF | TGCGCCAGCAGCCGAGAATACAGGGTGGGCACAGATACGCAGTATTTT
NA | many | TRBJ2-5 | TRBV6-2/TRBV6-3 | CASGEGTQYF | TGTGCCTCCGGAGAGGGGACCCAGTACTTC
NA | NA | TRBJ2-2 | TRBV9 | CAISVAYTNTGELFF | TGTGCCATCAGCGTAGCATATACGAACACCGGGGAGCTGTTTTTT
NA | many | TRBJ2-7 | TRBV10-2 | CASSESRQYEQYF | TGCGCCAGCAGTGAGTCGAGGCAGTACGAGCAGTACTTC
TRBD1 | few | TRBJ2-1 | TRBV10-3 | CAINMDRGNEQFF | TGTGCCATCAACATGGACAGGGGGAATGAGCAGTTCTTC
NA | few | TRBJ1-4 | TRBV29-1 | CSGRGTEKLFF | TGCAGCGGCAGGGGTACTGAAAAACTGTTTTTT
NA | NA | TRBJ2-5 | TRBV5-1 | CASSLLQLGETQYF | TGCGCCAGCAGCTTGTTACAGCTAGGAGAGACCCAGTACTTC
NA | NA | TRBJ1-1 | TRBV6-5 | CASTSGGWVTEAFF | TGTGCCAGCACCTCGGGGGGTTGGGTCACTGAAGCTTTCTTT
NA | NA | TRBJ1-2 | TRBV29-1 | CSVARTDLTRGCTF | TGCAGCGTTGCCCGGACGGACCTTACTCGGGGCTGCACCTTC
NA | NA | TRBJ2-3 | TRBV7-2 | CASSETRGTQYF | TGTGCCAGCAGCGAGACTCGTGGTACGCAGTATTTT
TRBD2 | many | TRBJ2-7 | TRBV28 | CASSQTSSGGPYEQYF | TGTGCCAGCAGTCAAACTTCTAGCGGGGGGCCCTACGAGCAGTACTTC
TRBD2 | NA | TRBJ2-7 | TRBV20-1 | CSARDGDSGGYEQYF | TGCAGTGCTAGAGATGGGGATAGCGGGGGCTACGAGCAGTACTTC
NA | many | TRBJ1-2 | TRBV5-1 | CASSTGDGIYGYTF | TGCGCCAGCAGCACCGGCGATGGCATCTATGGCTACACCTTC
NA | few | TRBJ2-2 | TRBV15 | CATSRGPGELFF | TGTGCCACCAGCAGGGGCCCCGGGGAGCTGTTTTTT
NA | many | TRBJ2-5 | TRBV5-1 | CASSYSQGPGETQYF | TGCGCCAGCAGCTATTCACAGGGTCCCGGGGAGACCCAGTACTTC